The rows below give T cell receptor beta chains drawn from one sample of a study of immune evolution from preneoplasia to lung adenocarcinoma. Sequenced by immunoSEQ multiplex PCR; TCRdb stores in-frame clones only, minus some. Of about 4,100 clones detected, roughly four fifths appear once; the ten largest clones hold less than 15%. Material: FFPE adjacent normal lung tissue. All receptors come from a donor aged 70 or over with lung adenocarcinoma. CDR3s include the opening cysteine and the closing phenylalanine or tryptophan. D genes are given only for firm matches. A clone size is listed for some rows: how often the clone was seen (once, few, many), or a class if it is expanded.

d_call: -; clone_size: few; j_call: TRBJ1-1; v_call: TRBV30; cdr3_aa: CAWMTSTGSEAFF; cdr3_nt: TGTGCCTGGATGACCTCGACAGGTAGTGAAGCTTTCTTT
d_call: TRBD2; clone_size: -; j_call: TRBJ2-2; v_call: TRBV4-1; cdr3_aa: CASSPSAGWGELFF; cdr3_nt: TGCGCCAGCAGCCCGTCAGCGGGATGGGGGGAGCTGTTTTTT
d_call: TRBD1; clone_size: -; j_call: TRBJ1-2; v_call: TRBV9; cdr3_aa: CASSVAGQGAIGYTF; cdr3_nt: TGTGCCAGCAGCGTAGCTGGACAGGGGGCTATTGGCTACACCTTC
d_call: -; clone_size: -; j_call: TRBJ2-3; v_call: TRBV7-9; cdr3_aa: CASSPRGPDTQYF; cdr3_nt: TGTGCCAGCAGCCCCCGAGGGCCTGATACGCAGTATTTT
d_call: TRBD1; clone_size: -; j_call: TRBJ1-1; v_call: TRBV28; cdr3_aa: CASSFSSSGGIEAFF; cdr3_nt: TGTGCCAGCAGTTTCTCTTCTTCAGGGGGCATTGAAGCTTTCTTT
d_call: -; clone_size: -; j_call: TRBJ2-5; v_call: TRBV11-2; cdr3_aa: CASSPRPQETQYF; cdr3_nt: TGTGCCAGCAGCCCAAGGCCTCAAGAGACCCAGTACTTC
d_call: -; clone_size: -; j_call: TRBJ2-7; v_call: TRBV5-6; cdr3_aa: CASSLRNMMDF; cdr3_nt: TGTGCCAGCAGCTTGAGAAACATGATGGACTTC
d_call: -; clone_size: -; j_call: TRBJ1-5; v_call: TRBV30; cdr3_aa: CAWSAALPGQPQHF; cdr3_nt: TGTGCCTGGAGCGCCGCCCTGCCTGGTCAGCCCCAGCATTTT
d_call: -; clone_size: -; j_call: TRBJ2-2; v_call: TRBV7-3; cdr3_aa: CASSFGVASGELFF; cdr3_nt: TGTGCCAGCAGCTTCGGAGTAGCCTCCGGGGAGCTGTTTTTT
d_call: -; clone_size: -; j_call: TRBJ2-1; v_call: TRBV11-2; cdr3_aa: CASSLVGAEQFF; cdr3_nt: TGTGCCAGCAGCTTAGTGGGGGCTGAGCAGTTCTTC
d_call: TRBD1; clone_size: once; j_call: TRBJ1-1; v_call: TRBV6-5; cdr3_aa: CASSTGTGQAFF; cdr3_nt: TGTGCCAGCAGTACCGGGACAGGGCAGGCTTTCTTT
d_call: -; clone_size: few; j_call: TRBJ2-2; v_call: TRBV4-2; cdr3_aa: CASNRGGTGELFF; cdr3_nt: TGTGCCAGCAACCGGGGCGGGACCGGGGAGCTGTTTTTT
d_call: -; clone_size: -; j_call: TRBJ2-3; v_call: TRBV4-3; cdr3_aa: CASSRSTRNPPEGQYF; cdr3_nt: TGCGCCAGCAGCCGGTCTACACGGAACCCTCCCGAGGGGCAGTATTTT
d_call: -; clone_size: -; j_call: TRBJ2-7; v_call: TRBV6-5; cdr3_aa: CASSNQQFEQYF; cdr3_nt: TGTGCCAGCAGCAATCAACAGTTCGAGCAGTACTTC
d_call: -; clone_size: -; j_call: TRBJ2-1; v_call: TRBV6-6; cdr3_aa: CASSGATGNEQFF; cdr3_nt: TGTGCCAGCTCAGGGGCCACGGGGAATGAGCAGTTCTTC
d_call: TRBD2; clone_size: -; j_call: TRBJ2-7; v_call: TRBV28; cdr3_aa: CASSTSGLSSYEQYF; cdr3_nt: TGTGCCAGCAGTACTAGCGGGTTGAGCTCCTACGAGCAGTACTTC
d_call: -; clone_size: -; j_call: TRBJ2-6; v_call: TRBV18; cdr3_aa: CASSLSGAGANVLTF; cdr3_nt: TGTGCCAGCTCTCTCTCAGGGGCTGGGGCCAACGTCCTGACTTTC
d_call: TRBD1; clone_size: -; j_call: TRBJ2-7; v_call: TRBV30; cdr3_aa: CAWSAGTGFYEQYF; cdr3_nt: TGTGCCTGGAGCGCCGGGACAGGATTCTACGAGCAGTACTTC
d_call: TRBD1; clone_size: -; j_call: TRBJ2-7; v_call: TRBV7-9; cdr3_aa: CASSPLDRGTYEQYF; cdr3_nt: TGTGCCAGCAGCCCGTTGGACAGGGGAACCTACGAGCAGTACTTC
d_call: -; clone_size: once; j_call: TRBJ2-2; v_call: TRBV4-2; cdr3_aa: CASSPRPGPNTGELFF; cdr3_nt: TGTGCCAGCAGCCCAAGACCGGGTCCGAACACCGGGGAGCTGTTTTTT
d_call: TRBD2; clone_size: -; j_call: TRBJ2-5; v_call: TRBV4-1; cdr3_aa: CASSQDRLAGEETQYF; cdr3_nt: TGCGCCAGCAGCCAAGATCGACTAGCGGGTGAAGAGACCCAGTACTTC
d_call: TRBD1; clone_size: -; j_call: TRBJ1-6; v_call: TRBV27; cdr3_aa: CASSLRDSNNSPLHF; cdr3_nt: TGTGCCAGCAGTCTCCGGGACAGCAATAATTCACCCCTCCACTTT
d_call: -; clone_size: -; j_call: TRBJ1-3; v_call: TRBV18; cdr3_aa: CASSSPLSGNTIYF; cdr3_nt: TGTGCCAGCTCATCCCCGCTTTCTGGAAACACCATATATTTT
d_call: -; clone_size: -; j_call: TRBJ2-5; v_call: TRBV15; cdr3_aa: CATSERDTQYF; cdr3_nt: TGTGCCACCAGCGAACGGGACACCCAGTACTTC
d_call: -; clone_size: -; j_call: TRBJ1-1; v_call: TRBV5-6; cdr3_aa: CASGKGMNTEAFF; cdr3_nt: TGTGCCAGCGGAAAAGGGATGAACACTGAAGCTTTCTTT
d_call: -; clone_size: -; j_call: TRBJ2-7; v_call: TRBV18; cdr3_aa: CASSPGAGYEQYF; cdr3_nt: TGTGCCAGCTCACCAGGGGCAGGGTACGAGCAGTACTTC
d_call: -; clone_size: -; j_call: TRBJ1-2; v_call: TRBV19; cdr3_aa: CASRHPGGADYGYTF; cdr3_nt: TGTGCCAGTAGACATCCGGGGGGCGCGGACTATGGCTACACCTTC
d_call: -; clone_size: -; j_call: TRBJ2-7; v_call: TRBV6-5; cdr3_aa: CASSYPSSFTYEQYF; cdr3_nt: TGTGCCAGCAGTTACCCGTCTTCTTTTACCTACGAGCAGTACTTC
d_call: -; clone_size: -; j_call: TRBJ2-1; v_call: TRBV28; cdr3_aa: CASSLYKSGTAYNEQFF; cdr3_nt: TGTGCCAGCAGTTTATACAAATCCGGGACCGCATACAATGAGCAGTTCTTC
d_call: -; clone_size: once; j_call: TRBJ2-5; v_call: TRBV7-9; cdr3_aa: CASSRPGVQETQYF; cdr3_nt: TGTGCCAGCAGCCGGCCCGGGGTGCAAGAGACCCAGTACTTC
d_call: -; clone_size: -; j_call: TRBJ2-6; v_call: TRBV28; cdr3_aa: CASQGGGFGANVLTF; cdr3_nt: TGTGCCAGCCAGGGGGGGGGCTTTGGGGCCAACGTCCTGACTTTC
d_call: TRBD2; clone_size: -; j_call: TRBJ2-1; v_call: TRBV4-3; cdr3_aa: CASSQEGLAESSYNEQFF; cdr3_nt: TGCGCCAGCAGCCAAGAAGGACTAGCGGAGAGCTCCTACAATGAGCAGTTCTTC
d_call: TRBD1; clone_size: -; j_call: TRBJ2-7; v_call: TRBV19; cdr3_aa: CASSKTGAWEQYF; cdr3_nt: TGTGCCAGTAGTAAAACAGGGGCTTGGGAGCAGTACTTC
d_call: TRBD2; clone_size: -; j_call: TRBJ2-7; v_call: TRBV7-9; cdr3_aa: CASRRSGRAYEQYF; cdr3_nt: TGTGCCAGCAGGAGAAGCGGGAGGGCCTACGAGCAGTACTTC
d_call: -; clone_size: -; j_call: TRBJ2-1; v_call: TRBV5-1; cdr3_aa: CASSLDGPKVEQFF; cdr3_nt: TGCGCCAGCAGCTTGGATGGACCGAAGGTTGAGCAGTTCTTC
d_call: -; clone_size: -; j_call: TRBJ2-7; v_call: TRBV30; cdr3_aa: CAWSVGGYEQYF; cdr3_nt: TGTGCCTGGAGTGTCGGGGGCTACGAGCAGTACTTC
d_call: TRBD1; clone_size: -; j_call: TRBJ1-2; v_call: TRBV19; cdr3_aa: CASRGQGEAGYTF; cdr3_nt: TGTGCCAGTAGGGGACAGGGAGAGGCTGGCTACACCTTC
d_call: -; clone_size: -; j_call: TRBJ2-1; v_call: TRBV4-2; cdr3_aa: CASSQEGAGSYNEQFF; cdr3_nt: TGTGCCAGCAGCCAAGAGGGGGCGGGCTCGTACAATGAGCAGTTCTTC
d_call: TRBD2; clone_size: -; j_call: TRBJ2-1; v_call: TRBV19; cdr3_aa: CASSLRATLGRANEQFF; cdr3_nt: TGTGCCAGTAGCCTTCGGGCGACACTGGGGAGGGCCAATGAGCAGTTCTTC
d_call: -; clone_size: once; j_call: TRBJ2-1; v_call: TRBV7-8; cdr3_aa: CATGQSSYNEQFF; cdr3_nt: TGTGCCACCGGACAGAGCTCCTACAATGAGCAGTTCTTC
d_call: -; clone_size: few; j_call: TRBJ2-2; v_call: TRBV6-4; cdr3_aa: CASSEATSTGELFF; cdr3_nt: TGTGCCAGCAGTGAGGCCACCTCCACCGGGGAGCTGTTTTTT
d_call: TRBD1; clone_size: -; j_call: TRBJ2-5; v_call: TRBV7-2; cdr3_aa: CASSLGLTGRVQETQYF; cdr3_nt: TGTGCCAGCAGCCTAGGGCTGACAGGGAGAGTACAAGAGACCCAGTACTTC
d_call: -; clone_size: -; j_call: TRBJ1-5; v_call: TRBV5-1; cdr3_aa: CASSFGSGQPQHF; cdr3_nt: TGCGCCAGCAGCTTCGGGTCGGGTCAGCCCCAGCATTTT
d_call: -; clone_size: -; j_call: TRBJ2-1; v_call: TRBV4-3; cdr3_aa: CASSQDGASQFF; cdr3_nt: TGCGCCAGCAGCCAAGATGGGGCGAGTCAGTTCTTC
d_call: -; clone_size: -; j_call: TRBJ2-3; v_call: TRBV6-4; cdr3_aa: CASSGESYGTQYF; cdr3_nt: TGTGCCAGCAGTGGAGAGTCCTATGGTACGCAGTATTTT
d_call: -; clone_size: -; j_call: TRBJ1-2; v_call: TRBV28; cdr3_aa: CATRTTKTIYGYTF; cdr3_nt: TGTGCCACCCGGACGACAAAAACTATTTATGGCTACACCTTC
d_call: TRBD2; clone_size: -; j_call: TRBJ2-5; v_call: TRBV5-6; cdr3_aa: CASRGLAAAETQYF; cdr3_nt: TGTGCCAGCAGGGGACTAGCGGCGGCAGAGACCCAGTACTTC
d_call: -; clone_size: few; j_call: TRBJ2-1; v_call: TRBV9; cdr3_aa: CASSSTSEQFF; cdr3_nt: TGTGCCAGCAGCAGCACTAGCGAGCAGTTCTTC
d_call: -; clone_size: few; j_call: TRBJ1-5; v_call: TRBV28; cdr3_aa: CASSIGQPQHF; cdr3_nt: TGTGCCAGCAGTATAGGTCAGCCCCAGCATTTT
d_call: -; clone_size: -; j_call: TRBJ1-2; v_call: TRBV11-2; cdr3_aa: CASNSYKGTRDGYTF; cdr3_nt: TGTGCCAGCAACTCGTATAAAGGGACAAGGGACGGCTACACCTTC
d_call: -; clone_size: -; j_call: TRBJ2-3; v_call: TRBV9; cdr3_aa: CASSEGVFADTQYF; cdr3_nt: TGTGCCAGCAGCGAGGGGGTTTTCGCAGATACGCAGTATTTT